The subject of this entry is one T cell receptor beta chain. Profiling relied on immunoSEQ multiplex PCR, and the TCRdb table lists in-frame clones only, not all of them. This table holds about 140,000 clones, over 80% found once. The source of the sample is a study of radiation and T cells in renal cell carcinoma. On the study more broadly: Nephrectomy followed 15 Gy stereotactic body radiation by 4 weeks.

Time point: baseline pretreatment blood. Specified treatment: 15 Gy SBRT to primary tumor, nephrectomy 4 weeks later. The patient's renal cell carcinoma had clear cell pathology. The receptor comes from a woman in her forties or fifties with renal cell carcinoma. The sample was blood, taken from a patient whose treatment included radiotherapy and nephrectomy.

In nucleotides, the CDR3 is TGTGCCAGTAGTGTATCGAATGAAAAACTGTTTTTT. Protein product: CASSVSNEKLFF. The chain is built from TRBV19 and TRBJ1-4; D ambiguous. Germline values: CDR1 LNHDA, CDR2 SQIVND (reference sequence). The CDR3 length is 12 residues. V was trimmed by 5 bases and J by 5 bases, leaving 6 bases between them.